These 15 T cell receptor beta chains were sequenced from one sample in a study of blood T cell repertoires in COVID-19. Profiling relied on immunoSEQ multiplex PCR, and the TCRdb table lists in-frame clones only, not all of them. The sample yields about 200,000 clones, about 86% seen once. The sequencing input was PBMCs or T cells enriched from blood (not recorded which). The receptors derive from a man aged 35 to 55 who had recovered from COVID-19.

The CDR3, as DNA: TGTGCCAGCTCACCATATCTAGACAGGGCCGCTGAAGCTTTCTTT. Amino acid sequence: CASSPYLDRAAEAFF. The chain carries TRBV18 and TRBJ1-1; TRBD1 matches at 7 bases. The CDR3 sequence is 15 residues long. Germline CDR1 and CDR2: KGHSH and LQKENI. V lost 2 bases to trimming and J lost 6 bases; unmatched junction nucleotides: 9.

The chain joins TRBV30 to TRBJ1-2; 7 nucleotides line up with TRBD1. CDR3 size: 14 residues. V lost 0 bases to trimming and J lost 8 bases; unmatched junction nucleotides: 9. The germline V gene encodes CDR1 GTSNPN and CDR2 SVGIG (reference sequence). CDR3 bases: TGTGCCTGGAGTGTACATTGGGGGACAGAAGGCTACACCTTC. Translation gives CAWSVHWGTEGYTF. Filled out from reference TRBV30 and TRBJ1-2, the complete variable domain reads SQTIHQWPATLVQPVGSPLSLECTVEGTSNPNLYWYRQAAGRGLQLLFYSVGIGQISSEVPQNLSASRPQDRQFILSSKKLLLSDSGFYLCAWSVHWGTEGYTFGSGTRLTVV.

The gene calls are TRBV29-1 and TRBJ2-1; 10 bases match TRBD1. Germline loops: CDR1 SQVTM, CDR2 ANQGSEA. The CDR3 loop spans 13 amino acids. V lost 8 bases, J lost 4 bases, and 5 bases stayed unmatched. DNA of the CDR3: TGCAGCTGCTGGGGACAGGGGTACAATGAGCAGTTCTTC. Residues: CSCWGQGYNEQFF.

This clone was detected once. The rearrangement uses TRBV19 and TRBJ2-1, with 12 bases aligning to TRBD2. Germline CDR1 reads LNHDA; CDR2 reads SQIVND (reference sequence). V gave up 4 bases and J gave up 4 bases; unmatched junction bases: 11. This CDR3 region has 18 residues. The CDR3 DNA is TGTGCCAGTAGTACGGGACTAGCGGGCATACGCGCATACAATGAGCAGTTCTTC. This translates into CASSTGLAGIRAYNEQFF.

This chain joins TRBV4-3 and TRBJ1-1; D might be TRBD1 (5 bases). V was cut by 4 bases and J by 6 bases, with 15 bases left in between. This CDR3 contains 14 residues. Germline loops: CDR1 LGHNA, CDR2 YSLEER. This CDR3 is CASSPQAGIPEAFF. The CDR3 coding sequence is TGCGCCAGCAGCCCTCAGGCAGGGATCCCTGAAGCTTTCTTT.

The rearrangement joins TRBV7-6 to TRBJ2-7; possible D gene TRBD1, 5 bases. V was shortened by 1 base and J by 5 bases, with 12 bases between the two germline ends. The CDR3 length is 14 residues. Germline V gene data show CDR1 as SGHVS and CDR2 as FNYEAQ. The CDR3 reads CASSLDAGNDEQYF. DNA of the CDR3: TGTGCCAGCAGCTTAGACGCAGGGAACGACGAGCAGTACTTC.

V usage is TRBV18 and J usage is TRBJ1-3; 7 bases match TRBD1. Trimming cost V 6 bases and J 0 bases; bases outside gene matches: 8. This CDR3 has 16 residues. Germline V lookup: CDR1 KGHSH, CDR2 LQKENI. The CDR3 region is CASSPTGQPSGNTIYF. The CDR3 DNA reads TGTGCCAGCTCTCCCACGGGACAGCCCTCTGGAAACACCATATATTTT.

The chain combines TRBV5-1 with TRBJ2-3; possibly TRBD1 for D (5 bases). The CDR3 extends over 15 amino acids. V gave up 3 bases and J gave up 3 bases, with 14 bases separating them. The germline CDR1 and CDR2 sequences are SGHRS and YFSETQ. The CDR3 reads CASSSPGIRTDTQYF. CDR3 sequence (DNA): TGCGCCAGCAGCTCCCCAGGGATCCGGACAGATACGCAGTATTTT.

The chain joins TRBV3-1 (or the pseudogene TRBV3-2) to TRBJ1-2; D is ambiguous. Germline V gene sequence: CDR1 LGHDT, CDR2 YNNKEL (reference sequence). This CDR3 is 14 amino acids long. V gave up 1 base and J gave up 1 base, with 7 bases separating them. The CDR3 region has the DNA TGTGCCAGCAGCCAAGCTGCCGGTAACTATGGCTACACCTTC. This codes for CASSQAAGNYGYTF.

This clone has just a few counts. The gene calls are TRBV5-6 and TRBJ1-1; D unclear. Germline values: CDR1 SGHDT, CDR2 YYEEEE. The CDR3 covers 14 residues. The V and J ends lost 3 bases and 4 bases respectively, with 13 bases between them. The CDR3 bases are TGTGCCAGCAGCTCAATTGATGGCCCCACTGAAGCTTTCTTT. Amino acids: CASSSIDGPTEAFF.

V is TRBV18 and J is TRBJ2-5; D remains ambiguous. The ends were cut back, 6 bases at V and 5 bases at J, with 13 bases in the middle. The CDR3 spans 13 residues. The germline V gene encodes CDR1 KGHSH and CDR2 LQKENI. DNA for the CDR3: TGTGCCAGCTCCGTACCAAACTGGGAGACCCAGTACTTC. Its protein product is CASSVPNWETQYF.

This clone was picked up a small number of times. This chain connects TRBV6-6 to TRBJ1-2; TRBD1 aligns across 11 bases. Germline V CDR1 and CDR2: MNHNY, SVGAGI (reference sequence). J was trimmed by 4 bases and V by 3 bases; bases with no gene match: 7. CDR3 length: 16 residues. CDR3 sequence (DNA): TGTGCCAGCAGTTATGGACAGGGGGCAGGTAGCTATGGCTACACCTTC. As protein: CASSYGQGAGSYGYTF.

This clone came up a few times. The genes are TRBV7-8 and TRBJ2-5; perhaps TRBD2 as D (6 bases). The germline gives CDR1 SGHVS, CDR2 FQNEAQ. The CDR3 contains 13 residues. V was shortened by 3 bases and J by 2 bases, with 7 bases between the two germline ends. CDR3 nucleotide sequence: TGTGCCAGCAGCTTGGGGAGGCAAGAGACCCAGTACTTC. Amino acid sequence: CASSLGRQETQYF.

This clone was picked up a small number of times. V usage is TRBV6-5 and J usage is TRBJ1-5; 7 nucleotides match TRBD1. The CDR3 spans 13 residues. Looked up from germline, CDR1 is MNHEY and CDR2 is SVGAGI. After removal of 4 bases from V and 5 bases from J, the junction contained 2 bases not matched to a gene. Written as DNA, the CDR3 is TGTGCCAGCAGTTGGGACAGATATCAGCCCCAGCATTTT. Residues: CASSWDRYQPQHF.

The V gene is TRBV9, the J gene TRBJ2-3; the match to TRBD2 covers 9 bases. The CDR3 runs 15 residues. Germline V CDR1 and CDR2: SGDLS, YYNGEE. The junction had 4 bases not matched to a gene; V was cut back by 3 bases and J by 2 bases. In DNA, the CDR3 is TGTGCCAGCAGCGGATCTAGCGGGATCACAGATACGCAGTATTTT. This gives the protein CASSGSSGITDTQYF.